This T cell receptor beta chain was sequenced for a study of cytomegalovirus exposure and HLA in healthy donors. Study summary: Genotyping showed about 80% of over 350 donors falling in the Caucasian-associated ancestry cluster.

V lost 2 bases to trimming and J lost 10 bases, with 9 bases between them. This CDR3 is 12 amino acids long. Germline assignment: CDR1 SGHVS and CDR2 FNYEAQ. Researchers ran the PCR with 60 Vbeta and 13 Jbeta primers. Sequencing was performed with immunoSEQ multiplex PCR; in TCRdb, only in-frame clones are kept and a portion is missing. The table has roughly 190,000 clones, roughly three quarters seen once; the top ten hold 1.6%. Study results and caveats: Immune exposure information available was restricted to CMV serostatus. Earlier analysis yielded a pattern in which most TCR beta V segments were productive about 90% or about 30% of the time. The study assumed roughly uniform donor sequencing depth for presence/absence analyses.

A remark on this clone: Its antigen is as yet unknown.

The sample comprised PBMCs. The rearrangement uses TRBV7-6 and TRBJ2-1, with a tentative D call TRBD1 (5 bases). The clonotype was recovered from a woman between 50 and 59 years old in good health and CMV-seronegative. The CDR3 protein is CASSLSGREQFF. The CDR3 DNA is TGTGCCAGCAGCTTATCAGGGCGCGAGCAGTTCTTC.